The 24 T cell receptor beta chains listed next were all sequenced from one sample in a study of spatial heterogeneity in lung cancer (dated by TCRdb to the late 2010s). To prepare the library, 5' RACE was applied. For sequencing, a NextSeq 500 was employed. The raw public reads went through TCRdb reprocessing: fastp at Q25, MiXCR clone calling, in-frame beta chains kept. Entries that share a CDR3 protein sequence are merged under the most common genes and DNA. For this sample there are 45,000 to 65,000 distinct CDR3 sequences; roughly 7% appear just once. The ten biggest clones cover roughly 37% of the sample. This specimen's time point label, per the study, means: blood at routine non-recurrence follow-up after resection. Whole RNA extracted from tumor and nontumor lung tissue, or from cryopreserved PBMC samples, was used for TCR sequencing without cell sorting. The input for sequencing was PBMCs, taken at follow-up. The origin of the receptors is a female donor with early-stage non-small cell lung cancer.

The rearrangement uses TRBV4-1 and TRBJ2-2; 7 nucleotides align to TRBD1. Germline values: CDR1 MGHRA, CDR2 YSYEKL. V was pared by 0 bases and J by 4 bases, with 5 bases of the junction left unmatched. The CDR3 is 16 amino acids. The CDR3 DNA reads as TGCGCCAGCAGCCAAGAGTGGCAGGGGGTCACCGGGGAGCTGTTTTTT. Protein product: CASSQEWQGVTGELFF.

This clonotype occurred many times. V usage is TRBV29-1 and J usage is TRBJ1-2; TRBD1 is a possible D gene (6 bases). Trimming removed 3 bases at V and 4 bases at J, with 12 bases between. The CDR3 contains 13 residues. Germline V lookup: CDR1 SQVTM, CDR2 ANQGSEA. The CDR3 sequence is CSVDRGASYGYTF. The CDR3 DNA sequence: TGCAGCGTTGACAGGGGCGCAAGCTATGGCTACACCTTC.

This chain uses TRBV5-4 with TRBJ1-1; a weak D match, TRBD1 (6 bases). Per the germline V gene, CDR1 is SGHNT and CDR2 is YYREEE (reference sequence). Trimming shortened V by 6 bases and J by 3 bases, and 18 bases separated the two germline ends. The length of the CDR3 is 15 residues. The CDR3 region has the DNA TGTGCCAGCACCCGGGCCAGGGGCAGGGACACTGAAGCTTTCTTT. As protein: CASTRARGRDTEAFF.

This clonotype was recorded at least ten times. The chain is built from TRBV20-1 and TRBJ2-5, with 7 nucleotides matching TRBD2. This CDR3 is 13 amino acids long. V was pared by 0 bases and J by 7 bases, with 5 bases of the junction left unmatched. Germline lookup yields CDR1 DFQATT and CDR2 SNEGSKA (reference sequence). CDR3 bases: TGCAGTGCTAGAGATGGCGGGGGAACGACCCAGTACTTC. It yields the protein CSARDGGGTTQYF.

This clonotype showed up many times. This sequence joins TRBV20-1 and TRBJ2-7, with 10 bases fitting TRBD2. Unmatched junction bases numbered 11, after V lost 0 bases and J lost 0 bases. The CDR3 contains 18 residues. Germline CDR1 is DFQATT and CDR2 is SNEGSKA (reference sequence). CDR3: CSARDQRGGPRTSYEQYF. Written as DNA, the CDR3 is TGCAGTGCTAGAGATCAGCGGGGGGGTCCTCGAACCTCCTACGAGCAGTACTTC.

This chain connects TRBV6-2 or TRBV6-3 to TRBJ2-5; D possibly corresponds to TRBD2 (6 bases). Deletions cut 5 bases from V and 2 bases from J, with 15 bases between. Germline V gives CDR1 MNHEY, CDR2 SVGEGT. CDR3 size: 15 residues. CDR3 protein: CASSNGGTVQETQYF. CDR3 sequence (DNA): TGTGCCAGCAGTAACGGGGGAACAGTTCAAGAGACCCAGTACTTC.

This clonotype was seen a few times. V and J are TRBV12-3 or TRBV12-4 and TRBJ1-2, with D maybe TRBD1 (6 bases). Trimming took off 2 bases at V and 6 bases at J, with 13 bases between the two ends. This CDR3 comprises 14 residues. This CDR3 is CASSLLTGRHGYTF. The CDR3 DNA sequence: TGTGCCAGCAGTTTACTAACAGGGCGACATGGCTACACCTTC.

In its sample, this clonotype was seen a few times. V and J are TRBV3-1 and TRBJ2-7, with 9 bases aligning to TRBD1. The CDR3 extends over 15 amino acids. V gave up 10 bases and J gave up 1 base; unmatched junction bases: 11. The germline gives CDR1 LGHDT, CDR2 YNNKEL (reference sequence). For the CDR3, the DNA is TGTGCCACCACCCGGGGGACAGGGATGTCCTACGAGCAGTACTTC. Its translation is CATTRGTGMSYEQYF.

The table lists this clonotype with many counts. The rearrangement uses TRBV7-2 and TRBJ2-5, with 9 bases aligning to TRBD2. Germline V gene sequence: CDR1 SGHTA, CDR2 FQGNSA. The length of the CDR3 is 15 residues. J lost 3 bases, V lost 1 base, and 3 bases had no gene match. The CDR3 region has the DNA TGTGCCAGCAGCTTAGGTCGCGGGGGGGAAGAGACCCAGTACTTC. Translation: CASSLGRGGEETQYF.

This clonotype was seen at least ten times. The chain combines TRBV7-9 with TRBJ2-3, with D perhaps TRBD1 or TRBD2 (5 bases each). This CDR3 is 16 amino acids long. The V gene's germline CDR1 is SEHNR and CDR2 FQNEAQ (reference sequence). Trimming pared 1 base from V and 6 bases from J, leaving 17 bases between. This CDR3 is CASSLVGVHSPDTQYF. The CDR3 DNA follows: TGTGCCAGCAGCTTAGTGGGGGTCCACTCCCCCGATACGCAGTATTTT.

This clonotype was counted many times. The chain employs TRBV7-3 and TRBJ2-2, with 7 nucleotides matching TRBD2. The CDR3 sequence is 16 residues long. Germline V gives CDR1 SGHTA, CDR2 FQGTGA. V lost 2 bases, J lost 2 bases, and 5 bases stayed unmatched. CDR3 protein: CASSLWSGGNTGELFF. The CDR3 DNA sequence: TGTGCCAGCAGCTTATGGTCGGGGGGAAACACCGGGGAGCTGTTTTTT.

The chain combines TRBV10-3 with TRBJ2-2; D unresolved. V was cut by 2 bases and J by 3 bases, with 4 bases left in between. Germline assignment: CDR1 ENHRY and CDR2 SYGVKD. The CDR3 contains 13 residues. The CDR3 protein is CAISESDTGELFF. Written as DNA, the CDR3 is TGTGCCATCAGTGAGAGTGACACCGGGGAGCTGTTTTTT.

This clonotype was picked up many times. The CDR3: CASSSTGAPSGANVLTF. The DNA of the CDR3 is TGCGCCAGCAGCTCGACAGGGGCCCCCTCTGGGGCCAACGTCCTGACTTTC. The chain employs TRBV5-1 and TRBJ2-6, with TRBD1 matching 8 bases. J lost 0 bases, V lost 3 bases, and 5 bases had no gene match. Germline CDR1 and CDR2: SGHRS and YFSETQ. The CDR3 length is 17 residues.

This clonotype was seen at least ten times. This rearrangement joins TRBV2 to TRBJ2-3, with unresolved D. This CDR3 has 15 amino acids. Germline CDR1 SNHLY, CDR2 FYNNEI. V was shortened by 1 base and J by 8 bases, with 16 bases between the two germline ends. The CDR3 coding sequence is TGTGCCAGCAGTGAAGTGGGATCAAAAGGCGGTACGCAGTATTTT. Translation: CASSEVGSKGGTQYF. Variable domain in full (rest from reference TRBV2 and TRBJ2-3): EPEVTQTPSHQVTQMGQEVILRCVPISNHLYFYWYRQILGQKVEFLVSFYNNEISEKSEIFDDQFSVERPDGSNFTLKIRSTKLEDSAMYFCASSEVGSKGGTQYFGPGTRLTVL.

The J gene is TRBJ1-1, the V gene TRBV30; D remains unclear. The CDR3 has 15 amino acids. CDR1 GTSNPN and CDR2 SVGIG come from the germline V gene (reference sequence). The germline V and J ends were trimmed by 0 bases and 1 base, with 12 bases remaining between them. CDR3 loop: CAWSVIDHANTEAFF. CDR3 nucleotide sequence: TGTGCCTGGAGTGTGATAGACCACGCGAACACTGAAGCTTTCTTT.

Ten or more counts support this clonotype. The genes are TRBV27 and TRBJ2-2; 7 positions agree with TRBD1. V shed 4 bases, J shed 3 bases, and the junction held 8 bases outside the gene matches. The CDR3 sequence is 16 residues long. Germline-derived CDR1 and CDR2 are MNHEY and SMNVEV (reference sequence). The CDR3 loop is CASSSTRQGYTGELFF. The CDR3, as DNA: TGTGCCAGCAGTTCCACAAGACAGGGTTACACCGGGGAGCTGTTTTTT.

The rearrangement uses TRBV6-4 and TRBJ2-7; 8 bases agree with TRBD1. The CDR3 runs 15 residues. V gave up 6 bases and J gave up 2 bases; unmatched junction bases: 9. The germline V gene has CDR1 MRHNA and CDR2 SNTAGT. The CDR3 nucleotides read TGTGCCAGCAGACCCGGACAGGGAGGCCCCTACGAGCAGTACTTC. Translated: CASRPGQGGPYEQYF.

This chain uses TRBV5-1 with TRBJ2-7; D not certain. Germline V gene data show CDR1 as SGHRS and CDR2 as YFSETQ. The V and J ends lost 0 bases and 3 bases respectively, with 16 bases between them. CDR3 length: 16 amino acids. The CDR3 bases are TGCGCCAGCAGCTTGGCCGGTATGGTTAGAGGCTACGAGCAGTACTTC. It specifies CASSLAGMVRGYEQYF.

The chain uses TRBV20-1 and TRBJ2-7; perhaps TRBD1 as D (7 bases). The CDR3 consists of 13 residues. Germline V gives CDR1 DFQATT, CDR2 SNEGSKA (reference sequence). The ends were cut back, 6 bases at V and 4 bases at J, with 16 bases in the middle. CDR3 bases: TGCAGTGCACCGCGGAGGGGGCTGTACGAGCAGTACTTC. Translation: CSAPRRGLYEQYF.

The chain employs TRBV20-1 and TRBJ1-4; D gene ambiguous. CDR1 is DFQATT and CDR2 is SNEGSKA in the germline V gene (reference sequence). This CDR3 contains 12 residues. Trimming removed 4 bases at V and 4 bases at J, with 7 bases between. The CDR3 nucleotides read TGCAGTGCTAAAGGAGATAATGAAAAACTGTTTTTT. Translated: CSAKGDNEKLFF.

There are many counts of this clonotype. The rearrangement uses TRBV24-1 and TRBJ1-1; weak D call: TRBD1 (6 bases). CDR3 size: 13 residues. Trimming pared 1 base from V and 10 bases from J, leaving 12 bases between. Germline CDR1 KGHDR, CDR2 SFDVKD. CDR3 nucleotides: TGTGCCACCAGTGATTTCAGTGGGGGCCGAGCTTTCTTT. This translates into CATSDFSGGRAFF.

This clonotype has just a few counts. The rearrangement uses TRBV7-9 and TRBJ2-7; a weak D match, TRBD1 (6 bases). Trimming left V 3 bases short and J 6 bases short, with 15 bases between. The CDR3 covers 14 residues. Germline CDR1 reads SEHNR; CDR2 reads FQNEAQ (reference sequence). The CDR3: CASSFAGTISEQYF. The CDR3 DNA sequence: TGTGCCAGCAGCTTCGCCGGGACAATCTCCGAGCAGTACTTC.

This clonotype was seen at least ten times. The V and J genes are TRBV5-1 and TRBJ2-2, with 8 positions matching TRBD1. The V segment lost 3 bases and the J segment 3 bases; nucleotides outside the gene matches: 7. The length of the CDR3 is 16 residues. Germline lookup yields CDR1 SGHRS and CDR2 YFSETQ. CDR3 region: CASSYGQGSDTGELFF. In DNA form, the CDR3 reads TGCGCCAGCAGCTACGGACAGGGTAGTGACACCGGGGAGCTGTTTTTT.

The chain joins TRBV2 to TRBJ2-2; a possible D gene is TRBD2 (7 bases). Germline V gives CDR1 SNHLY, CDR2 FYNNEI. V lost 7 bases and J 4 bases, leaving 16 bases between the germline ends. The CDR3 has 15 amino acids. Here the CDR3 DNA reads TGTGCCAGCACTAGATCCGGGGGGCTCACCGGGGAGCTGTTTTTT. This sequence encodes CASTRSGGLTGELFF.